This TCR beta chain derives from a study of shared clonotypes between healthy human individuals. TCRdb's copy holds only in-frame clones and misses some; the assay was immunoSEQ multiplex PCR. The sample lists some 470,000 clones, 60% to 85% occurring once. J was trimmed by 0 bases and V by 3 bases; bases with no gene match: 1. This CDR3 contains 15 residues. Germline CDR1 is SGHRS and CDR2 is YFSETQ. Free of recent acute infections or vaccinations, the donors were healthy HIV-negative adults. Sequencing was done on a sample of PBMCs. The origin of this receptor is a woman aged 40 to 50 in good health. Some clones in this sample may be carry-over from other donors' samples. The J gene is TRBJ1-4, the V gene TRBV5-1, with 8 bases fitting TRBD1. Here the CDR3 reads CASSSQGATNEKLFF. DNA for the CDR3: TGCGCCAGCAGCTCACAGGGGGCAACTAATGAAAAACTGTTTTTT.